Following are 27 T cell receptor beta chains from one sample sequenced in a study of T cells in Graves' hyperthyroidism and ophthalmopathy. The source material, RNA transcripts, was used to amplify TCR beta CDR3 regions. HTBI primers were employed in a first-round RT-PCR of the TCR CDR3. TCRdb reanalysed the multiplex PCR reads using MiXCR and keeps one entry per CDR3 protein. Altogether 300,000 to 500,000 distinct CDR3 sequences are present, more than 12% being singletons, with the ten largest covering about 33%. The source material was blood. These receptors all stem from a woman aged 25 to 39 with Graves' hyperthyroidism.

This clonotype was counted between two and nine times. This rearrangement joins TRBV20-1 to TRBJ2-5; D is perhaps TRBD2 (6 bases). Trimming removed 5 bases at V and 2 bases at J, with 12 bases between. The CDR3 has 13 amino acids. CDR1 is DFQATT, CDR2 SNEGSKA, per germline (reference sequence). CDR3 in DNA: TGCAGTGCTGCCCCGGGACTTCAAGAGACCCAGTACTTC. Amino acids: CSAAPGLQETQYF.

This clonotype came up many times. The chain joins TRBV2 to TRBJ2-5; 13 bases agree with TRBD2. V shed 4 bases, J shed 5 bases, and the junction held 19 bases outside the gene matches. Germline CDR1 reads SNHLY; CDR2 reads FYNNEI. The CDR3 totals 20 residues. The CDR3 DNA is TGTGCCAGCAGTGCCGCCCGCCCTAGGACTAGCGGGAGAGAACGGGAGACCCAGTACTTC. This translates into CASSAARPRTSGRERETQYF.

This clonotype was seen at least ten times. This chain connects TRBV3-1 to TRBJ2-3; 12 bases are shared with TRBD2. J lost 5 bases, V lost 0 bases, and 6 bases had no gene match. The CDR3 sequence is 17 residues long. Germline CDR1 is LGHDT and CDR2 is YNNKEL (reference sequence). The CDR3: CASSQDSRLAGEDTQYF. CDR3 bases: TGTGCCAGCAGCCAAGACTCGAGACTAGCGGGAGAAGATACGCAGTATTTT.

CDR3 coding DNA: TGTGCCAGCAGCCAGTCGGGAGTGGGGGACACTGAAGCTTTCTTT. As protein: CASSQSGVGDTEAFF. The V and J genes are TRBV4-2 and TRBJ1-1; a possible D gene is TRBD1 (5 bases). Germline lookup yields CDR1 LGHNA and CDR2 YNFKEQ. V was shortened by 3 bases and J by 3 bases, with 14 bases between the two germline ends. The CDR3 covers 15 residues.

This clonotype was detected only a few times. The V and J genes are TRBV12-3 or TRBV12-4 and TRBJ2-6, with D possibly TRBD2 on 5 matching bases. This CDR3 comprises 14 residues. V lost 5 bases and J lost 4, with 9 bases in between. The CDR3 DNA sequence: TGTGCCAGCAGTCCCGGCGGGGGGGCCAACGTCCTGACTTTC. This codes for CASSPGGGANVLTF.

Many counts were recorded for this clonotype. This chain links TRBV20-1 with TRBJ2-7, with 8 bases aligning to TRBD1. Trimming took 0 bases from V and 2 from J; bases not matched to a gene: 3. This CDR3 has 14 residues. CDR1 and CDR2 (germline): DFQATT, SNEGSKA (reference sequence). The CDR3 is CSARDPDRAYEQYF. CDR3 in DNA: TGCAGTGCTAGAGACCCGGACAGGGCCTACGAGCAGTACTTC.

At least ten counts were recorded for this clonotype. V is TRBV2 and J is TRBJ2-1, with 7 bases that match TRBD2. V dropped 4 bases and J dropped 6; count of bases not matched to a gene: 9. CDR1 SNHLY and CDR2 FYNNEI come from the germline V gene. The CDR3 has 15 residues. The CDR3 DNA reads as TGTGCCAGCAGTGGTCTTGCGGGAGATCGCAATGAGCAGTTCTTC. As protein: CASSGLAGDRNEQFF.

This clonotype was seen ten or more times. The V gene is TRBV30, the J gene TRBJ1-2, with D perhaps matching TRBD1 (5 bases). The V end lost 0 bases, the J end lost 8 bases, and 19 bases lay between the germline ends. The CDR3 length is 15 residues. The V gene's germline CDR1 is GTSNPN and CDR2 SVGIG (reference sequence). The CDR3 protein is CAWSVLRQPGRGYTF. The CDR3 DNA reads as TGTGCCTGGAGTGTACTAAGACAGCCGGGTCGGGGCTACACCTTC.

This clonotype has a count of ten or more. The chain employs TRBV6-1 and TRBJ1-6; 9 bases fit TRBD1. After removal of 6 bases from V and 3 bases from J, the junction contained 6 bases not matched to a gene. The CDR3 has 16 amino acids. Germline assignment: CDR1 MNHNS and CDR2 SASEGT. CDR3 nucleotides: TGTGCCAGCAGAAGACAGGGGGTGTACTATAATTCACCCCTCCACTTT. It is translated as CASRRQGVYYNSPLHF.

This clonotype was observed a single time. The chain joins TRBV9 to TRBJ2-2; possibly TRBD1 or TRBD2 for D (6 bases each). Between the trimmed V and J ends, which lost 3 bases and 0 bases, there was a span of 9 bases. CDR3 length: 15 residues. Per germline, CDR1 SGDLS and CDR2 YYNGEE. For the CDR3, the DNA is TGTGCCAGCAGCGGGAGGGGGTCGAACACCGGGGAGCTGTTTTTT. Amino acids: CASSGRGSNTGELFF.

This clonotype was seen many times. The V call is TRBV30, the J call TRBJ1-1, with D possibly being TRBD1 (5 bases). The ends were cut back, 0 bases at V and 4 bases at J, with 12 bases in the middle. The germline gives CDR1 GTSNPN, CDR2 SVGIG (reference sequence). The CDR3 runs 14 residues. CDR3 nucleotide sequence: TGTGCCTGGAGTGTGTCCAGGAGGGGCACTGAAGCTTTCTTT. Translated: CAWSVSRRGTEAFF.

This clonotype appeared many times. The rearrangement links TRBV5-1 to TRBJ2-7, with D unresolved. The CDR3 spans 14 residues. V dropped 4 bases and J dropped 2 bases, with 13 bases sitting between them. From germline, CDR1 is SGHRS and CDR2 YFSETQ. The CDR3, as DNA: TGCGCCAGCAGCCTTAACGGACCAGCCTACGAGCAGTACTTC. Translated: CASSLNGPAYEQYF.

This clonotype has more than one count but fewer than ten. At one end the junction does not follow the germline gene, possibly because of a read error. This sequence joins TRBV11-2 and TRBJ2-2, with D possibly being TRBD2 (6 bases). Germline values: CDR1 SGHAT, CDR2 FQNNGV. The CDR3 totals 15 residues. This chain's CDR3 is CASSSGGPGAGELFF. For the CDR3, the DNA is TGTGCCAGCAGCTCAGGAGGGCCCGGGGCCGGGGAGCTGTTCTTT.

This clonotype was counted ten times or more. DNA of the CDR3: TGCAGTGCTCTAACTTACTCACCTAGCGGAAATGAGCAGTTCTTC. This encodes CSALTYSPSGNEQFF. V is TRBV20-1 and J is TRBJ2-1; 7 nucleotides line up with TRBD2. V shed 5 bases, J shed 7 bases, and the junction held 14 bases outside the gene matches. The germline CDR1 and CDR2 sequences are DFQATT and SNEGSKA (reference sequence). The length of the CDR3 is 15 residues.

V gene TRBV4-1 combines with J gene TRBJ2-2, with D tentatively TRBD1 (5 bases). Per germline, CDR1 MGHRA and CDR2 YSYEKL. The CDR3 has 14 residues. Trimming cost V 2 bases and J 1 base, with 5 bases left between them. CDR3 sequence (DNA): TGCGCCAGCAGCCAAACAGGGAACACCGGGGAGCTGTTTTTT. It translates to CASSQTGNTGELFF.

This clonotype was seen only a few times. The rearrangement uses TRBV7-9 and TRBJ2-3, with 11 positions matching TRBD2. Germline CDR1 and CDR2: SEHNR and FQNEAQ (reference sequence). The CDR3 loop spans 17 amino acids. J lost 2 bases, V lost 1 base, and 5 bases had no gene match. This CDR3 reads CASSLDRLAGTTDTQYF. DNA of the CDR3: TGTGCCAGCAGCTTAGACCGACTAGCGGGGACCACAGATACGCAGTATTTT.

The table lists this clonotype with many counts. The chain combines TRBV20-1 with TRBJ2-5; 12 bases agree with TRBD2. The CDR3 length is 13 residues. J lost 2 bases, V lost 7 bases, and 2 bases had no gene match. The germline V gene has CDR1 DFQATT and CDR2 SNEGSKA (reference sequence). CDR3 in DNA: TGCAGTGGACTAGCGGGAGTACAAGAGACCCAGTACTTC. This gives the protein CSGLAGVQETQYF.

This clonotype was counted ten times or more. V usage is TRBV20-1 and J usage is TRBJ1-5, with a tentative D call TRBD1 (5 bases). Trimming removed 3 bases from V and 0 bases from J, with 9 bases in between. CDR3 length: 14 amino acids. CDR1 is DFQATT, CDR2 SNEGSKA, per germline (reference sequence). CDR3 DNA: TGCAGTGCTAGCATGGGGGGTAGCAATCAGCCCCAGCATTTT. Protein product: CSASMGGSNQPQHF.

CDR3 bases: TGCGCCAGCAGCCAAGAGACAGGTTCTTACTATGGCTACACCTTC. As protein: CASSQETGSYYGYTF. The chain combines TRBV4-1 with TRBJ1-2, with D possibly being TRBD1 (6 bases). V lost 0 bases, J lost 3 bases, and 11 bases lay in between. The CDR3 loop spans 15 amino acids. CDR1 is MGHRA, CDR2 YSYEKL, per germline.

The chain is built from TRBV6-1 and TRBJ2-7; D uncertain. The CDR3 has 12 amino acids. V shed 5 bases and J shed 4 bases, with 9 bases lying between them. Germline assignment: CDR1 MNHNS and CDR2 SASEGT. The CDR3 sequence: CASSSSTYEQYF. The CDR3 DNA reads TGTGCCAGCAGTTCGAGTACGTACGAGCAGTACTTC.

CDR3 protein: CAGLSYREDNYNEQFF. DNA for the CDR3: TGTGCCGGACTATCCTATCGGGAGGATAACTACAATGAGCAGTTCTTC. This sequence joins TRBV19 and TRBJ2-1; 7 nucleotides line up with TRBD2. Germline V CDR1 and CDR2: LNHDA, SQIVND (reference sequence). After removal of 11 bases from V and 3 bases from J, the junction contained 16 bases not matched to a gene. The CDR3 has 16 residues.

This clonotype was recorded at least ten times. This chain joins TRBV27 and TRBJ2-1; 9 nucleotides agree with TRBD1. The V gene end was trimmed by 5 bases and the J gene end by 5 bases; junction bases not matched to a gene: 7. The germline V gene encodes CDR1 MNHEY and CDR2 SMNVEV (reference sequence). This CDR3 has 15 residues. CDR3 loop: CASSLGQGYNNEQFF. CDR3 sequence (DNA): TGTGCCAGCAGTCTTGGACAGGGGTACAACAATGAGCAGTTCTTC.

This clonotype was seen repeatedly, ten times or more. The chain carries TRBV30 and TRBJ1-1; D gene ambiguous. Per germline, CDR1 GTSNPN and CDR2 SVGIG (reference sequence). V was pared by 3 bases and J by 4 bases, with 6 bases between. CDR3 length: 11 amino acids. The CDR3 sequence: CAWRKGTEAFF. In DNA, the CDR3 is TGTGCCTGGAGAAAAGGCACTGAAGCTTTCTTT.

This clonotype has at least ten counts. This CDR3 reads CSASSGLSGLEQYF. CDR3 sequence (DNA): TGCAGTGCTAGTTCAGGCCTATCTGGTCTCGAGCAGTACTTC. The chain carries TRBV20-1 and TRBJ2-7; no firm D call. V was cut by 3 bases and J by 6 bases, with 18 bases left in between. CDR3 length: 14 residues. Germline V gene lookup returns CDR1 DFQATT and CDR2 SNEGSKA (reference sequence).

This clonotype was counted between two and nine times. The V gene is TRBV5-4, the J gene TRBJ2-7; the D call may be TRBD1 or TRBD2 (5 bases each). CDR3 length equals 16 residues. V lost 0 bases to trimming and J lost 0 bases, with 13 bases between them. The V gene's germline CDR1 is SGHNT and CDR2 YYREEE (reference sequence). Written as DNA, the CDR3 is TGTGCCAGCAGCTTGGATGGGGGTAAAAGCTCCTACGAGCAGTACTTC. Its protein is CASSLDGGKSSYEQYF.

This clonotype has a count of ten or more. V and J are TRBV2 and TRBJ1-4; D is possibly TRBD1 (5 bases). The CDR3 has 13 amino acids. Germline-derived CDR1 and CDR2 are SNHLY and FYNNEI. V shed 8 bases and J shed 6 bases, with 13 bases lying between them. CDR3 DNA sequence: TGTGCCAGCTCGCCCGGGACCTATGAAAAACTGTTTTTT. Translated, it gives CASSPGTYEKLFF. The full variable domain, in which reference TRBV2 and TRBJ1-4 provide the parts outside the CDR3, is EPEVTQTPSHQVTQMGQEVILRCVPISNHLYFYWYRQILGQKVEFLVSFYNNEISEKSEIFDDQFSVERPDGSNFTLKIRSTKLEDSAMYFCASSPGTYEKLFFGSGTQLSVL.

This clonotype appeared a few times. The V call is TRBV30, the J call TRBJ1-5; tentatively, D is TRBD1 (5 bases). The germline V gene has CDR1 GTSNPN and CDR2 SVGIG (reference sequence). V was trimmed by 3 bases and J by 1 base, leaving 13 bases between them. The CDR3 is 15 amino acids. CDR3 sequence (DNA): TGTGCCTGGAGCCCCAGGGTTGCCAGCAATCAGCCCCAGCATTTT. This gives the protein CAWSPRVASNQPQHF.